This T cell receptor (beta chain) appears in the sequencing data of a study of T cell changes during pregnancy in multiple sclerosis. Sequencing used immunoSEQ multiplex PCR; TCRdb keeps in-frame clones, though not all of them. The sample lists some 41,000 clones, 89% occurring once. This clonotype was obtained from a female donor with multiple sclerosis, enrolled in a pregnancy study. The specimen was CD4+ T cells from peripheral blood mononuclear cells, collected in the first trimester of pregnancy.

CDR3: CASGLLAGSTDTQYF. CDR3 in DNA: TGTGCTAGTGGTTTGCTAGCGGGAAGCACAGATACGCAGTATTTT. This chain uses TRBV12-5 with TRBJ2-3, with 9 bases fitting TRBD2. The length of the CDR3 is 15 residues. J lost 0 bases, V lost 2 bases, and 0 bases had no gene match. Germline CDR1 LGHNT, CDR2 FRNRAP.